The T cell receptor beta chain described here comes from a study of T cells in Graves' hyperthyroidism and ophthalmopathy. This clonotype has at least ten counts. What it recognizes is unknown. The CDR3 covers 15 residues. With 4 bases removed from V and 0 bases from J, the gap between germline ends came to 13 bases. Looked up from germline, CDR1 is DFQATT and CDR2 is SNEGSKA (reference sequence). The study's findings and limits: Blood also showed most of the thyroid clonotypes that were expanded above 0.001.

Authors of the study amplified TCR beta CDR3 regions from RNA transcripts. HTBI primers drove first-round RT-PCR of the TCR CDR3. TCRdb called the multiplex PCR reads again in MiXCR, with one record for every CDR3 protein. The data hold 450,000 to 550,000 distinct CDR3 sequences, with around 22% observed a single time. The clonotype was recovered from a woman aged 30 to 39 with Graves' ophthalmopathy. Sequences were obtained from blood. The chain recombines TRBV20-1 with TRBJ1-5, with TRBD1 as a possible D gene (5 bases). CDR3 coding DNA: TGCAGTGCTAATAAACAGGACAATAGCAATCAGCCCCAGCATTTT. Its protein product is CSANKQDNSNQPQHF.